This note documents a single T cell receptor beta chain sequence. Profiling relied on immunoSEQ multiplex PCR, and the TCRdb table lists in-frame clones only, not all of them. The repertoire holds roughly 40,000 clones, with 80% to 95% as singletons. CDR1 and CDR2 (germline): SGHDT, YYEEEE. The length of the CDR3 is 14 residues. Deletions cut 2 bases from V and 1 base from J, with 8 bases between. The data were obtained in a study of T cell changes during pregnancy in multiple sclerosis. The chain couples TRBV5-6 to TRBJ2-3, with D perhaps matching TRBD2 (5 bases). This clonotype was sampled from a female donor with multiple sclerosis, enrolled in a pregnancy study. Sequencing was performed on CD4+ T cells from peripheral blood mononuclear cells, taken in the third trimester of pregnancy. The CDR3 loop reads CASSFGSGTDTQYF. Here the CDR3 DNA reads TGTGCCAGCAGCTTTGGTAGCGGCACAGATACGCAGTATTTT.